A selection of T cell receptor beta chains follows, all from one sample in a study of human T cells and chemical hapten exposure. From the RACE reads, TCRdb called clonotypes with MiXCR, one entry per CDR3 protein. The sample holds about 400,000 distinct CDR3 sequences, about 6% seen once. This specimen was whole blood, taken in connection with sensitization to the hapten diphenylcyclopropenone (DPC). The receptors derive from a woman aged 18 to 35 with alopecia areata. Some clones in this sample may be carry-over from other donors' samples. Both conserved end residues are part of each CDR3. Each record gives: D gene, V gene, clone size, J gene, CDR3 protein, CDR3 DNA. The D gene is left open where the match is weak. Rows give clone size only sometimes, using once, few, many, or a class for an expanded clone.

D gene: TRBD1
V gene: TRBV6-5
clone size: few
J gene: TRBJ1-2
CDR3 protein: CASSQSPTGGYGYTF
CDR3 DNA: TGTGCCAGCAGTCAATCACCCACAGGGGGCTATGGCTACACCTTC

D gene: TRBD1
V gene: TRBV2
clone size: few
J gene: TRBJ1-6
CDR3 protein: CASIKGQGYNSPLHF
CDR3 DNA: TGTGCCAGCATTAAGGGACAGGGGTATAATTCACCCCTCCACTTT

D gene: .
V gene: TRBV9
clone size: many
J gene: TRBJ1-6
CDR3 protein: CASSVGGSALTGGGRGSPLHF
CDR3 DNA: TGTGCCAGCAGCGTAGGAGGAAGCGCTTTGACAGGAGGGGGAAGAGGGTCACCCCTCCACTTT

D gene: .
V gene: TRBV7-2
clone size: many
J gene: TRBJ1-1
CDR3 protein: CASSLAGVSFAEAFF
CDR3 DNA: TGTGCCAGCAGCTTAGCAGGGGTTAGTTTCGCTGAAGCTTTCTTT

D gene: .
V gene: TRBV18
clone size: many
J gene: TRBJ2-3
CDR3 protein: CASSPFENTDTQYF
CDR3 DNA: TGTGCCAGCTCCCCATTCGAAAACACAGATACGCAGTATTTT

D gene: .
V gene: TRBV6-6
clone size: many
J gene: TRBJ1-5
CDR3 protein: CASSYSTGRNQPQHF
CDR3 DNA: TGTGCCAGCAGTTACTCGACGGGCCGCAATCAGCCCCAGCATTTT

D gene: .
V gene: TRBV12-3/TRBV12-4
clone size: .
J gene: TRBJ1-5
CDR3 protein: CASSSVFRGRAQHF
CDR3 DNA: TGTGCCAGCAGCTCCGTCTTCAGGGGCCGGGCCCAGCATTTT

D gene: TRBD2
V gene: TRBV3-1
clone size: few
J gene: TRBJ2-1
CDR3 protein: CASSSVGTSNEQFF
CDR3 DNA: TGTGCCAGCAGCTCGGTAGGGACTAGTAATGAGCAGTTCTTC

D gene: .
V gene: TRBV7-9
clone size: once
J gene: TRBJ2-5
CDR3 protein: CASSPPHVNDGETQYF
CDR3 DNA: TGTGCCAGCAGCCCCCCCCATGTAAACGACGGAGAGACCCAGTACTTC

D gene: .
V gene: TRBV10-3
clone size: few
J gene: TRBJ1-5
CDR3 protein: CAISESYTSSNQPQHF
CDR3 DNA: TGTGCCATCAGTGAGTCGTATACAAGTAGCAATCAGCCCCAGCATTTT